This is a list of T cell receptor beta chains from one sample in a study of cytomegalovirus exposure and HLA in healthy donors. Some clones are missing from TCRdb's copy, which holds only in-frame ones; the method was immunoSEQ multiplex PCR. Found here are 200,000 to 250,000 clones; the top ten clones hold roughly 0.89%. The source material was PBMCs. The source is a woman in her 30s in good health and CMV-seropositive. The CDR3 runs from the conserved cysteine through the conserved F or W. D genes are given only for firm matches.

D: TRBD1
J: TRBJ2-3
V: TRBV5-1
DNA: TGCGCCAGCAGCACGGGACAGTTGATGGCAGATACGCAGTATTTT
CDR3: CASSTGQLMADTQYF

D: -
J: TRBJ1-1
V: TRBV18
DNA: TGTGCCAGCTCACCACGAGCTGCGAACACTGAAGCTTTCTTT
CDR3: CASSPRAANTEAFF

D: -
J: TRBJ2-7
V: TRBV28
DNA: TGTTCAACCTCGTGGGGCGGCTACTACGAGCAGTACTTC
CDR3: CSTSWGGYYEQYF

D: TRBD1
J: TRBJ1-2
V: TRBV29-1
DNA: TGCAGCGTCTTAGCTCCTCGACAGGGCAGAAACTATGGCTACACCTTC
CDR3: CSVLAPRQGRNYGYTF

D: -
J: TRBJ2-7
V: TRBV5-1
DNA: TGCGCCAGCAGCTTACTAAAAAGCTCCTACGAGCAGTACTTC
CDR3: CASSLLKSSYEQYF

D: -
J: TRBJ1-3
V: TRBV5-5
DNA: TGTGCCAGCAGCTTGGGGGCGGGAGGTGGAAACACCATATATTTT
CDR3: CASSLGAGGGNTIYF

D: TRBD1
J: TRBJ2-5
V: TRBV19
DNA: TGTGCCAGTAGTATAGATTGGACAGGGTGGGAAGAGACCCAGTACTTC
CDR3: CASSIDWTGWEETQYF

D: -
J: TRBJ2-7
V: TRBV6-1
DNA: TGTGCCAGCAGTGACAGGGCCACCTACGAGCAGTACTTC
CDR3: CASSDRATYEQYF

D: -
J: TRBJ2-5
V: TRBV5-1
DNA: TGCGCCAGCAGCTTAGCAGGGGCAGAGACCCAGTACTTC
CDR3: CASSLAGAETQYF

D: -
J: TRBJ2-3
V: TRBV4-1
DNA: TGCGCCAGCAGCCGTAGTGGCACAGATACGCAGTATTTT
CDR3: CASSRSGTDTQYF

D: TRBD2
J: TRBJ2-1
V: TRBV10-1
DNA: TGCGCCAGCAGTGAGACTAGCGGGAGATACAATGAGCAGTTCTTC
CDR3: CASSETSGRYNEQFF

D: TRBD1
J: TRBJ1-5
V: TRBV6-1
DNA: TGTGCCAGCAGTGCCCCGGGACAGGGTGTGGGTAACAATCAGCCCCAGCATTTT
CDR3: CASSAPGQGVGNNQPQHF

D: -
J: TRBJ1-1
V: TRBV27
DNA: TGTGCCAGCAGCCCGGAGGCATCGTTGGAAGCTTTCTTT
CDR3: CASSPEASLEAFF

D: -
J: TRBJ1-2
V: TRBV6-1
DNA: TGTGCCAGCATTAAGACCTCCGGGGGGAACTATGGCTACACCTTC
CDR3: CASIKTSGGNYGYTF

D: -
J: TRBJ2-7
V: TRBV7-9
DNA: TGTGCCAGCAGCCCTCCACTAGGCGAGCAGTACTTC
CDR3: CASSPPLGEQYF

D: -
J: TRBJ2-1
V: TRBV5-1
DNA: TGCGCCAGCAGCATCACACCCAGGGACTACAATGAGCAGTTCTTC
CDR3: CASSITPRDYNEQFF

D: -
J: TRBJ1-3
V: TRBV5-1
DNA: TGCGCCAGCAGCTTGACACTTGCGGGACTCTCTGGAAACACCATATATTTT
CDR3: CASSLTLAGLSGNTIYF

D: TRBD1
J: TRBJ2-6
V: TRBV7-2
DNA: TGTGCCAGCAGCTTATACAGGGGATCTGGGGCCAACGTCCTGACTTTC
CDR3: CASSLYRGSGANVLTF

D: TRBD1
J: TRBJ2-7
V: TRBV4-3
DNA: TGCGCCAGCAGCCAAGACATTTTAGGGACAGGGGGAGGGAACGAGCAGTACTTC
CDR3: CASSQDILGTGGGNEQYF

D: TRBD1
J: TRBJ2-1
V: TRBV7-9
DNA: TGTGCCAGCAGCCCGACAGGGAACAATGAGCAGTTCTTC
CDR3: CASSPTGNNEQFF

D: -
J: TRBJ1-2
V: TRBV5-1
DNA: TGCGCCAGCAGCCTGGGGTCGGCCGCGGGTGGCTACACCTTC
CDR3: CASSLGSAAGGYTF

D: TRBD1
J: TRBJ2-7
V: TRBV11-2
DNA: TGTGCCAGCAGCTTATGGTCCCCAGGGGGCTCCTACGAGCAGTACTTC
CDR3: CASSLWSPGGSYEQYF

D: TRBD1
J: TRBJ1-5
V: TRBV4-1
DNA: TGCGCCAGCAGCCATCTGCCCGGACAGGGAAATCAGCCCCAGCATTTT
CDR3: CASSHLPGQGNQPQHF

D: -
J: TRBJ2-3
V: TRBV18
DNA: TGTGCCAGCTCACCAACGGGTGAGGATACGCAGTATTTT
CDR3: CASSPTGEDTQYF

D: -
J: TRBJ2-6
V: TRBV30
DNA: TGTGCCTGTCGCAGCAGGCTTTATGACTCTGGGGCCAACGTCCTGACTTTC
CDR3: CACRSRLYDSGANVLTF

D: TRBD1
J: TRBJ1-1
V: TRBV19
DNA: TGTGCCAGTAGTATAAACAGGGGAGACACTGAAGCTTTCTTT
CDR3: CASSINRGDTEAFF

D: -
J: TRBJ1-1
V: TRBV6-6
DNA: TGTGCCACCATGGGGGGTGTGGCTGAAGCTTTCTTT
CDR3: CATMGGVAEAFF

D: -
J: TRBJ1-5
V: TRBV30
DNA: TGTGCCTGGAGTGTAAGGGGTTATAGCAATCAGCCCCAGCATTTT
CDR3: CAWSVRGYSNQPQHF

D: TRBD1
J: TRBJ2-7
V: TRBV10-2
DNA: TGCGCCAGCAGCCTAACCGGGACAGGGACTCTCGAGCAGTACTTC
CDR3: CASSLTGTGTLEQYF

D: TRBD2
J: TRBJ2-7
V: TRBV7-6
DNA: TGTGCCAGCAGCCGAATACTAGCGGGGGGGCCCAACGAGCAGTACTTC
CDR3: CASSRILAGGPNEQYF

D: -
J: TRBJ1-6
V: TRBV6-1
DNA: TGTCATGCGGGCAGTCGTTTATCACCCCTCCACTTT
CDR3: CHAGSRLSPLHF

D: -
J: TRBJ2-5
V: TRBV9
DNA: TGTGCCAGCAGCGTAGGCTGGGGGAGGGAGACCCAGTACTTC
CDR3: CASSVGWGRETQYF

D: TRBD2
J: TRBJ2-2
V: TRBV6-5
DNA: TGTGCCAGCAGTTACTCGATCGGGGGGACCGGGGAGCTGTTTTTT
CDR3: CASSYSIGGTGELFF

D: -
J: TRBJ2-5
V: TRBV10-1
DNA: TGCGCCAGCAGTGAGCGGAGTCAAGAGACCCAGTACTTC
CDR3: CASSERSQETQYF

D: TRBD1
J: TRBJ2-7
V: TRBV19
DNA: TGTGCCAGTAGTCCGGGGACAGCGACGCACGAGCAGTACTTC
CDR3: CASSPGTATHEQYF

D: -
J: TRBJ2-1
V: TRBV5-1
DNA: TGCGCCAGCAGCTCCGGACTACTAGCCCAGTACAATGAGCAGTTCTTC
CDR3: CASSSGLLAQYNEQFF

D: TRBD1
J: TRBJ1-2
V: TRBV11-2
DNA: TGTGCCAGCAGCCTCCCGGGACAGGGGTTTAGGGGCTACACCTTC
CDR3: CASSLPGQGFRGYTF